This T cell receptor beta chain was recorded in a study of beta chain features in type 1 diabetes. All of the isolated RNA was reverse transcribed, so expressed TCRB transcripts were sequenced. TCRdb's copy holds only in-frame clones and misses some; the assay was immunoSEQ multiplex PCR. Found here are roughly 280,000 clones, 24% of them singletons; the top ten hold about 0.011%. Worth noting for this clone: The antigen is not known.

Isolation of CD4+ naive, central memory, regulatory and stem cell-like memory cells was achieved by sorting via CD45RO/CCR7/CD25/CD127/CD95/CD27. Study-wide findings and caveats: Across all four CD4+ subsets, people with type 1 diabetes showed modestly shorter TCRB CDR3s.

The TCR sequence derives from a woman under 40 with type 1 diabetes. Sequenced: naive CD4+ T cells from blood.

In nucleotides, the CDR3 is TGTGCCAGCAGCTTGGCGGGGGGTATGGGCTACACCTTC. Translated: CASSLAGGMGYTF. This chain connects TRBV5-4 to TRBJ1-2; a possible D gene is TRBD1 (5 bases). Trimming pared 0 bases from V and 8 bases from J, leaving 11 bases between. Germline CDR1 SGHNT, CDR2 YYREEE (reference sequence). This CDR3 has 13 amino acids.